These T cell receptor beta chains were read from a single sample in a study of blood T cell repertoires in COVID-19. The repertoire was sequenced with immunoSEQ multiplex PCR; TCRdb's copy has only in-frame clones and lacks some. The sample comprises about 110,000 clones, roughly four fifths of which are singletons, and over 9% rests with the top ten. The sequenced sample consisted of peripheral blood. The source is a woman in her 70s with acute or convalescent COVID-19. CDR3s include the opening cysteine and the closing phenylalanine or tryptophan. The order of the fields is V gene, J gene, clone size, D gene, CDR3 DNA, CDR3 protein. D genes are given only for firm matches. Rows may omit the clone size; those that give it use once, few, many or a size class.

v_gene: TRBV5-1; j_gene: TRBJ2-1; abundance: once; d_gene: .; CDR3nt: TGCGCCAGCAGCGAACCGGGACACGGCAATGAGCAGTTCTTC; CDR3aa: CASSEPGHGNEQFF
v_gene: TRBV7-2; j_gene: TRBJ2-3; abundance: .; d_gene: .; CDR3nt: TGTGCCAGCACCCGCGACAGCTACACAGATACGCAGTATTTT; CDR3aa: CASTRDSYTDTQYF
v_gene: TRBV4-3; j_gene: TRBJ1-4; abundance: .; d_gene: TRBD1; CDR3nt: TGCGCCAGCAGCCAAGATGAGGGGACAGGGAATGAAAAACTGTTTTTT; CDR3aa: CASSQDEGTGNEKLFF
v_gene: TRBV11-2; j_gene: TRBJ1-2; abundance: .; d_gene: TRBD1; CDR3nt: TGTGCCAGCAGCAGGACAGGGCCTGGCTACACCTTC; CDR3aa: CASSRTGPGYTF
v_gene: TRBV28; j_gene: TRBJ2-1; abundance: few; d_gene: TRBD2; CDR3nt: TGTGCCAGCAGTTTACTTGCGGGGGGAGATGAGCAGTTCTTC; CDR3aa: CASSLLAGGDEQFF
v_gene: TRBV6-5; j_gene: TRBJ2-2; abundance: .; d_gene: .; CDR3nt: TGTGCCAGCAGACCCTGGGACTTGAACACCGGGGAGCTGTTTTTT; CDR3aa: CASRPWDLNTGELFF
v_gene: TRBV10-1; j_gene: TRBJ2-3; abundance: .; d_gene: .; CDR3nt: TGCGCCAGCAGTGAGGACGCGGGTACGCAGTATTTT; CDR3aa: CASSEDAGTQYF
v_gene: TRBV3-1/TRBV3-2; j_gene: TRBJ2-1; abundance: .; d_gene: .; CDR3nt: TGTGCCAGCAGCCAAGATTTTCCGGGAGAGCAGTTCTTC; CDR3aa: CASSQDFPGEQFF
v_gene: TRBV6-5; j_gene: TRBJ1-5; abundance: .; d_gene: TRBD1; CDR3nt: TGTGCCAGCAGTTTCACAGGGGGAGGCAATCAGCCCCAGCATTTT; CDR3aa: CASSFTGGGNQPQHF
v_gene: TRBV19; j_gene: TRBJ1-1; abundance: .; d_gene: TRBD1; CDR3nt: TGTGCCAGTAGACCGGGACAGCAGAACACTGAAGCTTTCTTT; CDR3aa: CASRPGQQNTEAFF
v_gene: TRBV30; j_gene: TRBJ2-2; abundance: .; d_gene: .; CDR3nt: TGTGCCTGCCCTAGGGGGGGGGCCGGGGAGCTGTTTTTT; CDR3aa: CACPRGGAGELFF
v_gene: TRBV7-2; j_gene: TRBJ1-5; abundance: many; d_gene: .; CDR3nt: TGTGCCAGCAGCTTAGTGGGCGAGGGCCAGCCCCAGCATTTT; CDR3aa: CASSLVGEGQPQHF
v_gene: TRBV18; j_gene: TRBJ1-6; abundance: .; d_gene: TRBD1; CDR3nt: TGTGCCAGCTCCGGGACAGGGGGCGATTCACCCCTCCACTTT; CDR3aa: CASSGTGGDSPLHF
v_gene: TRBV7-8; j_gene: TRBJ2-5; abundance: .; d_gene: .; CDR3nt: TGTGCCAGCAGCCCGGTCGGGGGTAATGGGGAGACCCAGTACTTC; CDR3aa: CASSPVGGNGETQYF
v_gene: TRBV5-1; j_gene: TRBJ1-5; abundance: .; d_gene: TRBD1; CDR3nt: TGCGCCAGCAGCCCTAAGACAGGGGAGGCTGCCGGGAATCAGCCCCAGCATTTT; CDR3aa: CASSPKTGEAAGNQPQHF
v_gene: TRBV9; j_gene: TRBJ2-2; abundance: .; d_gene: TRBD2; CDR3nt: TGTGCCAGCAGCGTAGAGTTGGGGGGAGGGTTCACCGGGGAGCTGTTTTTT; CDR3aa: CASSVELGGGFTGELFF
v_gene: TRBV7-9; j_gene: TRBJ2-2; abundance: .; d_gene: .; CDR3nt: TGTGCCAGCAGCTTTTTCCAGGGGTATAGCGGGGAGCTGTTTTTT; CDR3aa: CASSFFQGYSGELFF
v_gene: TRBV4-3; j_gene: TRBJ1-6; abundance: .; d_gene: .; CDR3nt: TGCGCCAGCAGCCAAGATATCAGGAATTCACCCCTCCACTTT; CDR3aa: CASSQDIRNSPLHF
v_gene: TRBV15; j_gene: TRBJ2-5; abundance: .; d_gene: .; CDR3nt: TGTGCCACCAGCAGAGATCTAGCTGAGACCCAGTACTTC; CDR3aa: CATSRDLAETQYF
v_gene: TRBV7-2; j_gene: TRBJ2-3; abundance: .; d_gene: .; CDR3nt: TGTGCCAGCAGCTCCCTCCCTTTTTCAGGGGGCACAGATACGCAGTATTTT; CDR3aa: CASSSLPFSGGTDTQYF
v_gene: TRBV10-1; j_gene: TRBJ2-3; abundance: .; d_gene: .; CDR3nt: TGCGCCAGCAGTAGAGTAGCGGATGCCGCAGATACGCAGTATTTT; CDR3aa: CASSRVADAADTQYF
v_gene: TRBV5-1; j_gene: TRBJ1-1; abundance: .; d_gene: .; CDR3nt: TGCGCCAGCAGCTTGGACAGAAGGGGTAACACTGAAGCTTTCTTT; CDR3aa: CASSLDRRGNTEAFF
v_gene: TRBV7-2; j_gene: TRBJ1-3; abundance: .; d_gene: .; CDR3nt: TGTGCCAGCAGCTTAAATCAGGGAAGCTCTGGAAACACCATATATTTT; CDR3aa: CASSLNQGSSGNTIYF
v_gene: TRBV7-2; j_gene: TRBJ2-7; abundance: .; d_gene: .; CDR3nt: TGTGCCAGCAGCTTAGGCACGGAGGAGCTTCGGCAGTACTTC; CDR3aa: CASSLGTEELRQYF
v_gene: TRBV6-2/TRBV6-3; j_gene: TRBJ2-3; abundance: .; d_gene: TRBD2; CDR3nt: TGTGCCAGCAGCCTGGCGGGGGTTTCGGACACAGATACGCAGTATTTT; CDR3aa: CASSLAGVSDTDTQYF